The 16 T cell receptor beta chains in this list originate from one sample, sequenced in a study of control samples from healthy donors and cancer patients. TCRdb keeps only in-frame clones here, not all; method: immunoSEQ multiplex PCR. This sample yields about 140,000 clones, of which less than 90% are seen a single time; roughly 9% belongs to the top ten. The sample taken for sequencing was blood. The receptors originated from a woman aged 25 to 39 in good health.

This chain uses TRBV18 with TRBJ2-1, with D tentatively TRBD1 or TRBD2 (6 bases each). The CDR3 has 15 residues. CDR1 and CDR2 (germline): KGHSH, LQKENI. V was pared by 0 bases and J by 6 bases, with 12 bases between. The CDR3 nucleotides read TGTGCCAGCTCACCACCGTCCAGGGGAGGCAATGAGCAGTTCTTC. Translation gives CASSPPSRGGNEQFF.

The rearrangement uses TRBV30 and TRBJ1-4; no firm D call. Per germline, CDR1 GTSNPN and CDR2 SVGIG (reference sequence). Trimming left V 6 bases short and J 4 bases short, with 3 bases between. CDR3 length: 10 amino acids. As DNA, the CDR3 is TGTGCCTGCAGTAATGAAAAACTGTTTTTT. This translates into CACSNEKLFF.

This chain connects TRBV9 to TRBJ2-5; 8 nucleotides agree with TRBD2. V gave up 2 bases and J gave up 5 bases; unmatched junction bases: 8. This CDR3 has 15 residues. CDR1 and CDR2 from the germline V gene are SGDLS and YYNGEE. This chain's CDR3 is CASSVSGSGGETQYF. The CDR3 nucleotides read TGTGCCAGCAGCGTGAGCGGGAGCGGTGGGGAGACCCAGTACTTC.

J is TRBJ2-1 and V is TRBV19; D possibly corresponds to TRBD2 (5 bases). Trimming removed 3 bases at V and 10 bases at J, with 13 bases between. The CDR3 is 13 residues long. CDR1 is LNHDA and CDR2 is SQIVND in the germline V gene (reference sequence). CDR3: CASSMGPTGEQFF. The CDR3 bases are TGTGCCAGTAGTATGGGCCCTACGGGAGAGCAGTTCTTC.

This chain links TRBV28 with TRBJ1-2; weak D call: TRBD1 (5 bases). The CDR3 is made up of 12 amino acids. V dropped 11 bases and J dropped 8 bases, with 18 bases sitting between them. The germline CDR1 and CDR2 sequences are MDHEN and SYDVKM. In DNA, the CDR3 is TGTGCCGGCTCGGGCAGGGTGCGCGGCTACACCTTC. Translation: CAGSGRVRGYTF.

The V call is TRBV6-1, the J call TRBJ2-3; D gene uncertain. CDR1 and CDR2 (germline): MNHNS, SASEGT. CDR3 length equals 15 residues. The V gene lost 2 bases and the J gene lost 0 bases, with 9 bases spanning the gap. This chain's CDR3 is CASSEQVTSTDTQYF. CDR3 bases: TGTGCCAGCAGTGAACAGGTGACTAGCACAGATACGCAGTATTTT.

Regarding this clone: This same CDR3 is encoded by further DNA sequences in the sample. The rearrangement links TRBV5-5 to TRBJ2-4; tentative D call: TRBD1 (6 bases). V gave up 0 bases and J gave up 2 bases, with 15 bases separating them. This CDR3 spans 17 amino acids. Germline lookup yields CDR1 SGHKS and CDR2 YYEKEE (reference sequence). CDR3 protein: CASSLGGWDTTKNIQYF. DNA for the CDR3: TGTGCCAGCAGCTTGGGGGGGTGGGACACAACCAAAAACATTCAGTACTTC.

The DNA for the CDR3 is TGTGCCAGCAGCGTGGGCCCTTCGGGGAACACTGAAGCTTTCTTT. Protein product: CASSVGPSGNTEAFF. The chain joins TRBV9 to TRBJ1-1, with unresolved D. The CDR3 has 15 residues. V was pared by 2 bases and J by 1 base, with 12 bases between. Germline V gene sequence: CDR1 SGDLS, CDR2 YYNGEE.

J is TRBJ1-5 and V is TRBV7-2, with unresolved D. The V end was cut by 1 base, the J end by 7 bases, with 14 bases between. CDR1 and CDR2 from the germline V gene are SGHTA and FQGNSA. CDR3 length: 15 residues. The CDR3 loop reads CASSLEGSRTQPQHF. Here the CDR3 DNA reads TGTGCCAGCAGCTTAGAGGGCAGCCGTACGCAGCCCCAGCATTTT.

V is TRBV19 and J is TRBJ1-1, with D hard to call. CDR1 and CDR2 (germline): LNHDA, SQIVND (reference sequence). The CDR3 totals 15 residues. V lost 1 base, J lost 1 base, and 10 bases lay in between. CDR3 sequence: CASSIGGLGNTEAFF. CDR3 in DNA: TGTGCCAGTAGTATAGGAGGACTGGGGAACACTGAAGCTTTCTTT.

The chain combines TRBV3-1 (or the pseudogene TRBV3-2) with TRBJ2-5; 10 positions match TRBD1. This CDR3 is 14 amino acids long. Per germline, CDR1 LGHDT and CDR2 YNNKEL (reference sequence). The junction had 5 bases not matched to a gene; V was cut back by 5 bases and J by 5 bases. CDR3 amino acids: CASSGGQGLETQYF. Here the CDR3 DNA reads TGTGCCAGCAGCGGGGGACAGGGGTTGGAGACCCAGTACTTC.

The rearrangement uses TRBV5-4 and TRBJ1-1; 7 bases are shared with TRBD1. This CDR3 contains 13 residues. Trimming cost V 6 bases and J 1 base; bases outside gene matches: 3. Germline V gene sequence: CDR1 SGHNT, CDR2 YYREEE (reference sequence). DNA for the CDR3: TGTGCCAGCACCCGGACAGGGAACACTGAAGCTTTCTTT. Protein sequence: CASTRTGNTEAFF.

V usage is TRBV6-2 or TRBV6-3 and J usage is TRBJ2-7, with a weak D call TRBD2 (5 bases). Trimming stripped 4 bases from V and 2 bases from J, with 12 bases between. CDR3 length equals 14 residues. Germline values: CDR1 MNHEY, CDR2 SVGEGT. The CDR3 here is CASSSPTTTYEQYF. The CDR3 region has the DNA TGTGCCAGCAGTTCCCCGACTACTACCTACGAGCAGTACTTC.

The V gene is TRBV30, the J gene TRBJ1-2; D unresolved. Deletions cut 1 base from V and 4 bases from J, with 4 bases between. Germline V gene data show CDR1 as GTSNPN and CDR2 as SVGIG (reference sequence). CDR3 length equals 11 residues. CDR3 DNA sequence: TGTGCCTGGAGTGGCGTCTATGGCTACACCTTC. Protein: CAWSGVYGYTF.

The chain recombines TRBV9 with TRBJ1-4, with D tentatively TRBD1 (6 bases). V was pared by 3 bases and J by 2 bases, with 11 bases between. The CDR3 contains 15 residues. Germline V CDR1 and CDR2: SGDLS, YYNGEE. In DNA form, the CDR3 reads TGTGCCAGCAGCGAGGGGGGCGGGACTAATGAAAAACTGTTTTTT. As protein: CASSEGGGTNEKLFF.

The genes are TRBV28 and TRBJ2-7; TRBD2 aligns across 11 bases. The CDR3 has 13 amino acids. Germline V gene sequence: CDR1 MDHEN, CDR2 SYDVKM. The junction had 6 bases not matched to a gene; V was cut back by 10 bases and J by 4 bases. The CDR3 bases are TGTGCCACCTTAGCGGGAGGGGTATACGAGCAGTACTTC. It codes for CATLAGGVYEQYF.